The source of this T cell receptor (beta chain) is a study of identical twins. Unique molecular identifiers were present on the cDNA, and a universal primer site came from template switching. TCRdb reprocessed the 5' RACE reads via MiXCR and lists one record per CDR3 protein. This sample has about 1.7 million distinct CDR3 sequences, with more than 30% found just once. Germline V gene sequence: CDR1 SQVTM, CDR2 ANQGSEA. With 7 bases clipped from V and 1 base from J, the junction kept 3 bases outside the gene matches. The CDR3 loop spans 12 amino acids. Healthy Caucasians provided all donations. The sequence was obtained from a newborn girl in good health. Sequences were obtained from cord blood. J is TRBJ1-1 and V is TRBV29-1; 7 bases align to TRBD1. The CDR3 protein is CSAWTGNTEAFF. The CDR3 DNA sequence: TGCAGCGCCTGGACAGGGAACACTGAAGCTTTCTTT. The whole variable domain, filled in from reference TRBV29-1 and TRBJ1-1, reads SAVISQKPSRDICQRGTSLTIQCQVDSQVTMMFWYRQQPGQSLTLIATANQGSEATYESGFVIDKFPISRPNLTFSTLTVSNMSPEDSSIYLCSAWTGNTEAFFGQGTRLTVV.